The clone carrying this TCR beta chain has a count of ten or more. Its antigen remains unknown. CDR1 is SGHRS, CDR2 YFSETQ, per germline. V lost 4 bases, J lost 11 bases, and 14 bases stayed unmatched. The CDR3 totals 14 residues. This specimen belongs to a study of T cells in Graves' hyperthyroidism and ophthalmopathy. Amplified regions were TCR beta CDR3 sequences from RNA transcripts. HTBI primers were used for first-round RT-PCR of the TCR CDR3. MiXCR, applied by TCRdb to the multiplex PCR reads, yields one record per CDR3 protein. The sample lists 330,000 or so distinct CDR3 sequences, approximately 18% occurring once. Broader study findings: Ophthalmopathy, as predicted by the model, came a median 6.5 months after the prediction.

J is TRBJ1-2 and V is TRBV5-1; the match to TRBD1 covers 7 bases. This TCR was sampled from a man aged 45 to 65 with Graves' ophthalmopathy. Source material: blood. The CDR3 DNA reads as TGCGCCAGCAGCCCTGAAGGGACTAGGGGGCGGTACACCTTC. It specifies CASSPEGTRGRYTF.